These T cell receptor beta chains were read from a single sample in a study of T cell responses to AZD1222 COVID-19 vaccine. This table comes from immunoSEQ multiplex PCR, and its TCRdb copy is limited to in-frame clones, with some not included. The table has tens of thousands of clones, 88% seen once. Sequenced here: peripheral blood, sampled 28 days after the second AZD1222 dose. These receptors all come from an adult who received the AZD1222 COVID-19 vaccine. The CDR3 runs from the conserved cysteine through the conserved F or W. D genes are given only for firm matches. Clone sizes are given selectively: once, few, many, or a class where the clone is expanded.

d_call	v_call	j_call	clone_size	cdr3_nt	cdr3_aa
-	TRBV5-1	TRBJ1-6	-	TGCGCCAGCAGCTTGGGTTATCCAGGGCCGTCACCCCTCCACTTT	CASSLGYPGPSPLHF
-	TRBV7-9	TRBJ2-3	-	TGTGCCAGCAGCTTGGTCGGATACACAGATACGCAGTATTTT	CASSLVGYTDTQYF
-	TRBV7-2	TRBJ1-5	few	TGTGCCAGCAGCTATGGGGCCCAGCCCCAGCATTTT	CASSYGAQPQHF
TRBD1	TRBV7-8	TRBJ2-2	-	TGTGCCAGCAGCGTACAGGGGGCCGGGGAGCTGTTTTTT	CASSVQGAGELFF
-	TRBV6-5	TRBJ1-3	-	TGTGCCAGTGGGGCAGGGTTACGCTCTGGAAACACCATATATTTT	CASGAGLRSGNTIYF
TRBD2	TRBV10-3	TRBJ2-1	-	TGTGCCATCAGGAAAACTAGCGGAGCAACCAACAATGAGCAGTTCTTC	CAIRKTSGATNNEQFF
-	TRBV6-1	TRBJ1-4	-	TGTGCCAGCAGTGATATCCTCAGGGTACGGGGCGAAAAACTGTTTTTT	CASSDILRVRGEKLFF
-	TRBV4-3	TRBJ1-4	-	TGCGCCAGCAGCCAAGAACGGGAGAGTTTAACCGGGGTTGAAGAAAAACTGTTTTTT	CASSQERESLTGVEEKLFF
TRBD1	TRBV5-1	TRBJ2-7	-	TGCGCCAGCAGCTTGGGGGGGACAGGGATTACCTACGAGCAGTACTTC	CASSLGGTGITYEQYF
-	TRBV5-1	TRBJ2-7	-	TGCGCCAGCAGCGCCAGGGGCCCGTACGAGCAGTACTTC	CASSARGPYEQYF
TRBD1	TRBV4-3	TRBJ1-2	-	TGCGCCAGCAGCCATACCGGGACAGGGAACTATGGCTACACCTTC	CASSHTGTGNYGYTF
-	TRBV29-1	TRBJ2-7	-	TGCAGCGTTGTGTGGGACGGTGCTGGATCCTACGAGCAGTACTTC	CSVVWDGAGSYEQYF
-	TRBV27	TRBJ1-1	-	TGTGCCAGCAGCCTAATTGCACAAATGAACACTGAAGCTTTCTTT	CASSLIAQMNTEAFF
TRBD2	TRBV28	TRBJ2-1	few	TGTGCCAGCAGTTTCAAACTAGCGGGTCCCCCCAATGAGCAGTTCTTC	CASSFKLAGPPNEQFF
-	TRBV11-3	TRBJ1-6	-	TGTGCCAGCAGCCCGGACGTCTATAATTCACCCCTCCACTTT	CASSPDVYNSPLHF
TRBD2	TRBV11-3	TRBJ2-1	-	TGTGCCAGCAGCCCAGCGGGGATCTCCTACAATGAGCAGTTCTTC	CASSPAGISYNEQFF
-	TRBV30	TRBJ2-1	-	TGTGCCTGGAGTGTACCCCAGGATGAGCAGTTCTTC	CAWSVPQDEQFF
-	TRBV19	TRBJ1-5	-	TGTGCCACCTGCACCGGACCCAGCAATCAGCCCCAGCATTTT	CATCTGPSNQPQHF
TRBD2	TRBV3-1/TRBV3-2	TRBJ2-1	-	TGTGCCAGCGGCGGACTAGCGGGAGTGAATGAGCAGTTCTTC	CASGGLAGVNEQFF
-	TRBV6-2/TRBV6-3	TRBJ1-2	-	TGTGCCAGCACCCCGGGAGGCAGCGGGGGACGGAATGGCTACACCTTC	CASTPGGSGGRNGYTF
-	TRBV11-3	TRBJ1-1	-	TGTGCCAGCACCAAAGAGGGGGGGACGAGCACTGAAGCTTTCTTT	CASTKEGGTSTEAFF
TRBD1	TRBV11-2	TRBJ1-1	-	TGTGCCAGCAGCTTAGAACAGGGGAAGGCAACTGAAGCTTTCTTT	CASSLEQGKATEAFF
-	TRBV4-3	TRBJ1-4	-	TGCGCCAGCAGCCAAGATCGGAACAGTTTTAATGAAAAACTGTTTTTT	CASSQDRNSFNEKLFF
TRBD1	TRBV10-3	TRBJ2-7	-	TGTGCCATCAGTGAGTTATCTGGACAGGGGGGCGAGCAGTACTTC	CAISELSGQGGEQYF
-	TRBV10-3	TRBJ1-1	-	TGTGCCATCAGCCCTGGGACGGAGAGTGAAGCTTTCTTT	CAISPGTESEAFF
TRBD1	TRBV5-5	TRBJ1-1	-	TGTGCCAGCAGCTTAGGACAGGGCTTAATCACTGAAGCTTTCTTT	CASSLGQGLITEAFF
TRBD1	TRBV27	TRBJ1-1	-	TGTGCCAGCAGTTCAAGACAGGGGAACACTGAAGCTTTCTTT	CASSSRQGNTEAFF
-	TRBV19	TRBJ1-1	-	TGTGCCACCAAATTGGGGCCTCTAAGGGAAGCTTTCTTT	CATKLGPLREAFF
-	TRBV18	TRBJ1-1	-	TGTGCCAGCTCACGAGTTCAGGTGCGGGCCACTGAAGCTTTCTTT	CASSRVQVRATEAFF
-	TRBV4-1	TRBJ2-2	-	TGCGCCAGCAGTCTGACCGGGGAGCTGTTTTTT	CASSLTGELFF
-	TRBV27	TRBJ1-5	-	TGTGCCAGCAGTTTTTCTGGGCTTAGCAATCAGCCCCAGCATTTT	CASSFSGLSNQPQHF
-	TRBV4-2	TRBJ1-1	-	TGTGCCAGCAGCCAAGTCGCGGCAATGAACACTGAAGCTTTCTTT	CASSQVAAMNTEAFF
-	TRBV2	TRBJ1-3	-	TGTGCCAGCAGTCTCTCTGGAAACACCATATATTTT	CASSLSGNTIYF
-	TRBV5-1	TRBJ1-4	once	TGCGCCAGCAGCTTGGGGACCTGGGGTAATGAAAAACTGTTTTTT	CASSLGTWGNEKLFF
-	TRBV7-2	TRBJ1-4	-	TGTGCCAGCAGCTCGCTAGGATTAGGGTCTAATGAAAAACTGTTTTTT	CASSSLGLGSNEKLFF
-	TRBV20-1	TRBJ2-7	-	TGCAGTGCTAGAAGTGGCCACGAGCAGTACTTC	CSARSGHEQYF
-	TRBV5-1	TRBJ1-1	-	TGCGCCAGCACCCGAGAGGGGAGAGGTGAAGCTTTCTTT	CASTREGRGEAFF
-	TRBV7-2	TRBJ2-5	-	TGTGCCAGCAGCTCAGCCCTGGAGACCCAGTACTTC	CASSSALETQYF
-	TRBV11-2	TRBJ2-5	-	TGTGCCAGCAGCTCCCCCGGGGGAGAGACCCAGTACTTC	CASSSPGGETQYF
-	TRBV10-3	TRBJ1-5	-	TGTGCCATCAGTCAGGTCGGCACAAATCAGCCCCAGCATTTT	CAISQVGTNQPQHF
TRBD2	TRBV5-8	TRBJ2-3	-	TGTGCCAGCAGCCTTAGCGGGCCTTTCACAGATACGCAGTATTTT	CASSLSGPFTDTQYF